The rows below give T cell receptor beta chains drawn from one sample of a study of quantifying T cell responses using KT2 cells. MiXCR, applied by TCRdb to the UMI-ligation and nested PCR reads, yields one record per CDR3 protein. The sample consists of 40,000 to 60,000 distinct CDR3 sequences, roughly 12% of them appearing once. Sequencing was carried out using PBMCs spiked with cells of the T cell clone KT2. Receptors originate from a human donor. The CDR3 runs from the conserved cysteine through the conserved F or W. The order of the fields is J gene, D gene, clone size, V gene, CDR3 protein, CDR3 DNA. D genes are given only for firm matches. Clone size appears in some rows only: once, few, many, or a class for an expanded clone.

>TRBJ2-1|TRBD2|few|TRBV11-2
CASGPSGPRNYNEQFF
TGTGCCAGTGGACCTAGCGGGCCCCGAAACTACAATGAGCAGTTCTTC
>TRBJ2-7|TRBD2|few|TRBV9
CASSVAGSGRYEQYF
TGTGCCAGCAGCGTAGCTGGTAGCGGGAGATACGAGCAGTACTTC
>TRBJ2-1|TRBD2|few|TRBV9
CASSATWGSGGAHEQFF
TGTGCCAGCAGCGCCACCTGGGGTAGCGGGGGGGCCCATGAGCAGTTCTTC
>TRBJ2-1|TRBD2|few|TRBV6-4
CASSESGGSVNEQFF
TGTGCCAGCAGTGAAAGCGGGGGCTCTGTAAATGAGCAGTTCTTC
>TRBJ1-1|TRBD1|NA|TRBV27
CATRPTGAAVYAFF
TGTGCCACGAGACCGACAGGGGCGGCTGTGTACGCTTTCTTT
>TRBJ2-1|NA|many|TRBV20-1
CSARPILGFASEVEQFF
TGCAGTGCTAGACCCATATTGGGATTCGCTAGCGAGGTTGAGCAGTTCTTC
>TRBJ2-3|TRBD2|few|TRBV10-3
CAISSSGGRTDTQYF
TGTGCCATCAGCTCTAGCGGGGGGCGCACAGATACGCAGTATTTT
>TRBJ1-3|NA|NA|TRBV18
CASSPPPVDSGNTIYF
TGTGCCAGCTCACCACCCCCCGTCGACTCTGGAAACACCATATATTTT
>TRBJ1-4|TRBD1|NA|TRBV12-3/TRBV12-4
CASSVRQGAGEKLFF
TGTGCCAGCAGTGTGCGACAGGGGGCGGGGGAAAAACTGTTTTTT
>TRBJ2-5|NA|few|TRBV6-1
CASSANRGGQETQYF
TGTGCCAGCAGTGCCAACAGGGGGGGCCAAGAGACCCAGTACTTC
>TRBJ2-1|TRBD1|NA|TRBV11-2
CASSLEAGGLYNEQFF
TGTGCCAGCAGCTTAGAAGCAGGGGGTTTGTACAATGAGCAGTTCTTC
>TRBJ2-1|TRBD2|few|TRBV4-1
CASSPPSRTSGVPIDEQFF
TGCGCCAGCAGCCCCCCCTCTCGGACTAGCGGGGTCCCGATCGATGAGCAGTTCTTC
>TRBJ2-5|NA|many|TRBV7-6
CASTQRPYDRKETQYF
TGTGCCAGCACCCAGAGACCATATGATCGTAAAGAGACCCAGTACTTC
>TRBJ2-5|NA|many|TRBV18
CASSPRQVQETQYF
TGTGCCAGCTCACCGCGACAGGTACAAGAGACCCAGTACTTC
>TRBJ2-7|NA|few|TRBV25-1
CASSEPGTLTREQYF
TGTGCCAGCAGTGAGCCCGGGACCCTGACGCGGGAGCAGTACTTC
>TRBJ1-6|NA|many|TRBV4-3
CASSQNRVWGNSPLHF
TGCGCCAGCAGCCAAAACAGGGTCTGGGGTAATTCACCCCTCCACTTT
>TRBJ2-5|NA|NA|TRBV14
CASSQTLIGGETQYF
TGTGCCAGCAGCCAAACCCTCATTGGGGGAGAGACCCAGTACTTC